This T cell receptor (beta chain) was sequenced during a study of PD-1 blockade in classical Hodgkin lymphoma. This CDR3 contains 15 residues. Trimming left V 0 bases short and J 7 bases short, with 17 bases between. CDR1 SGHDT and CDR2 YYEEEE come from the germline V gene. As for time point: cycle 4 day 1 (C4D1), after 6 weeks of nivolumab. Every patient was affected by relapse after autologous stem cell transplantation, while exposure to brentuximab vedotin was not uniform. PBMCs were thawed, and CD8+ T cells were then isolated from them by magnetic negative selection. Produced via immunoSEQ multiplex PCR; TCRdb's table is partial and in-frame only. The sample has 4,500 to 6,000 clones, roughly 65% seen once. Findings of the study overall: The repertoire differences lack a defined cause, possibly disease activity or prior therapy.

This clone was observed a few times. Its specificity is unknown. Specimen: CD8+ T cells from blood, collected before the fourth cycle of nivolumab. The receptor's source is a human donor with classical Hodgkin lymphoma. The chain is built from TRBV5-6 and TRBJ2-7; weak D call: TRBD2 (5 bases). The CDR3 bases are TGTGCCAGCAGCTTGGGGCCTAGCTCTCTGGAAGAGCAGTACTTC. Its translation: CASSLGPSSLEEQYF.